This T cell receptor beta chain was sequenced during a study of T cells in Graves' hyperthyroidism and ophthalmopathy. The hyperthyroidism patients had all been newly diagnosed, and their disease duration was under 2 months. Their ages ranged from 18 to 65 years. Orbital computed tomography, thyroid ultrasound, serum thyroxine and TRAb, and clinical symptoms together informed the diagnoses. Amplification of TCR beta CDR3 regions was performed using RNA transcripts as template. The TCR CDR3 was amplified in a first-round RT-PCR using the HTBI primer set. TCRdb re-called the multiplex PCR reads through MiXCR, storing one row per CDR3 protein. The sample has a few hundred thousand distinct CDR3 sequences, around 21% seen once. V lost 1 base to trimming and J lost 5 bases, with 16 bases between them. This CDR3 spans 15 amino acids. Per the germline V gene, CDR1 is SGHRS and CDR2 is YFSETQ. This clonotype has ten or more counts.

This clonotype was sampled from a man between 18 and 29 years old with Graves' hyperthyroidism. The chain recombines TRBV5-1 with TRBJ2-7; no clear D. The sequencing input was blood. CDR3 in DNA: TGCGCCAGCAGCTTGCTTACACGGTCAGGAAACGAGCAGTACTTC. Translating it yields CASSLLTRSGNEQYF. The full variable domain, its missing parts supplied by reference TRBV5-1 and TRBJ2-7, is KAGVTQTPRYLIKTRGQQVTLSCSPISGHRSVSWYQQTPGQGLQFLFEYFSETQRNKGNFPGRFSGRQFSNSRSEMNVSTLELGDSALYLCASSLLTRSGNEQYFGPGTRLTVT.